One and the same sample provided the 29 T cell receptor beta chains below, sequenced in a study of cytomegalovirus exposure and HLA in healthy donors. The PCR made use of 60 Vbeta and 13 Jbeta primers. Method: immunoSEQ multiplex PCR; TCRdb's copy keeps in-frame clones and lacks some. The table has 200,000 or so clones, approximately 83% seen once. Material: PBMCs. Receptor source: a boy under 10 years old in good health and CMV-seronegative.

This clone has more than one count but fewer than ten. The chain uses TRBV20-1 and TRBJ2-7; no firm D call. The CDR3 totals 11 residues. V lost 4 bases, J lost 3 bases, and 7 bases lay in between. CDR1 is DFQATT and CDR2 is SNEGSKA in the germline V gene (reference sequence). CDR3 sequence reads: CSAISGYEQYF. DNA of the CDR3: TGCAGTGCTATTTCCGGCTACGAGCAGTACTTC.

The CDR3 nucleotides read TGTGCCAGCAGCCCGGCAGAGGGGGCGCAGTATTTT. Amino acids: CASSPAEGAQYF. The chain joins TRBV27 to TRBJ2-3, with D perhaps matching TRBD1 (6 bases). V shed 6 bases and J shed 10 bases, with 14 bases lying between them. The length of the CDR3 is 12 residues. Germline CDR1 MNHEY, CDR2 SMNVEV (reference sequence).

The chain employs TRBV10-1 and TRBJ1-1, with 9 bases identical to TRBD1. CDR1 and CDR2 from the germline V gene are WNHNN and SYGVQD (reference sequence). This CDR3 region has 15 residues. The ends lost 4 bases at V and 3 bases at J; junction bases unmatched: 6. This CDR3 reads CASSGTGVGYTEAFF. The CDR3 region has the DNA TGCGCCAGCAGTGGGACAGGGGTTGGATACACTGAAGCTTTCTTT.

V is TRBV2 and J is TRBJ1-4, with 7 bases fitting TRBD1. The ends lost 1 base at V and 7 bases at J; junction bases unmatched: 6. CDR1 and CDR2 from the germline V gene are SNHLY and FYNNEI. The length of the CDR3 is 15 residues. CDR3 sequence: CASSEGDRDSEKLFF. The CDR3 coding sequence is TGTGCCAGCAGTGAAGGAGACAGGGACTCTGAAAAACTGTTTTTT.

J is TRBJ2-1 and V is TRBV10-3; 11 positions match TRBD2. Trimming at V came to 3 bases and at J to 7 bases, leaving 5 bases not matched to a gene. Germline CDR1 reads ENHRY; CDR2 reads SYGVKD. The CDR3 sequence is 15 residues long. CDR3 in DNA: TGTGCCATCAGTGATCTAGCGGGGGGAGGGAATGAGCAGTTCTTC. This sequence encodes CAISDLAGGGNEQFF.

The gene calls are TRBV9 and TRBJ2-1, with 7 nucleotides matching TRBD1. Germline V CDR1 and CDR2: SGDLS, YYNGEE. The CDR3 extends over 18 amino acids. The junction had 12 bases not matched to a gene; V was cut back by 3 bases and J by 0 bases. In nucleotides, the CDR3 is TGTGCCAGCAGCGGCCCACCAACCCGACAGGGCTCCTACAATGAGCAGTTCTTC. It specifies CASSGPPTRQGSYNEQFF.

This clone has more than one count but fewer than ten. This chain links TRBV11-3 with TRBJ1-5; TRBD1 agrees at 7 bases. Germline V gene sequence: CDR1 SGHNT, CDR2 YENEEA. Germline trimming cut 3 bases from V and 5 bases from J; bases unmatched to any gene: 4. CDR3 size: 14 residues. CDR3 nucleotide sequence: TGTGCCAGCAGCTTTGGGCAGGGGGATCAGCCCCAGCATTTT. This codes for CASSFGQGDQPQHF.

The chain links TRBV5-4 to TRBJ2-7, with 10 bases identical to TRBD2. The CDR3 loop spans 17 amino acids. Germline loops: CDR1 SGHNT, CDR2 YYREEE (reference sequence). V shed 4 bases, J shed 6 bases, and the junction held 16 bases outside the gene matches. CDR3 protein: CASSPGHSGGALTEQYF. The CDR3, as DNA: TGTGCCAGCAGCCCCGGCCACAGCGGGGGGGCTTTGACCGAGCAGTACTTC.

The J gene is TRBJ1-5, the V gene TRBV19; D may be TRBD1 (6 bases). The CDR3 loop spans 14 amino acids. CDR1 and CDR2 (germline): LNHDA, SQIVND (reference sequence). Trimming removed 3 bases from V and 8 bases from J, with 14 bases in between. CDR3 bases: TGTGCCAGTAGTATGGACCAGGGGTTGGAGCCCCAGCATTTT. Translation gives CASSMDQGLEPQHF.

The CDR3 DNA follows: TGTGCCAGCAGTTCCCCGACTAGCGGGGGGGCTATAAATGAGCAGTTCTTC. Translating gives CASSSPTSGGAINEQFF. J is TRBJ2-1 and V is TRBV27; 14 bases fit TRBD2. CDR3 length: 17 amino acids. Trimming took 4 bases from V and 7 from J; bases not matched to a gene: 9. The germline gives CDR1 MNHEY, CDR2 SMNVEV (reference sequence).

Only a few counts were recorded for this clone. The genes are TRBV4-1 and TRBJ2-7; 8 nucleotides align to TRBD1. In germline, CDR1 is MGHRA, CDR2 YSYEKL. This CDR3 has 16 residues. The ends lost 4 bases at V and 6 bases at J; junction bases unmatched: 14. For the CDR3, the DNA is TGCGCCAGCAGCCCAGGGGGCTGGGGGAGACGAGGCGAGCAGTACTTC. Translated: CASSPGGWGRRGEQYF.

The rearrangement links TRBV4-1 to TRBJ2-1; 11 positions agree with TRBD2. J gave up 8 bases and V 4 bases, and 10 bases lay outside the gene matches. Germline CDR1 is MGHRA and CDR2 is YSYEKL. The CDR3 loop spans 16 amino acids. The CDR3 DNA reads as TGCGCCAGCAGCCCACAAACTAGCGGGAGATTCGATGAGCAGTTCTTC. Protein sequence: CASSPQTSGRFDEQFF.

This clone came up once. The chain has TRBV5-1 and TRBJ2-3; 7 bases align to TRBD1. Germline V gene sequence: CDR1 SGHRS, CDR2 YFSETQ. Germline trimming cut 6 bases from V and 2 bases from J; bases unmatched to any gene: 9. The CDR3 is 15 residues long. Written as DNA, the CDR3 is TGCGCCAGCAAACCTACCGGGACAGACACAGATACGCAGTATTTT. This gives the protein CASKPTGTDTDTQYF.

This clone has only one observation. The rearrangement joins TRBV6-5 to TRBJ2-1, with 7 bases fitting TRBD1. This CDR3 comprises 15 residues. Germline values: CDR1 MNHEY, CDR2 SVGAGI. The junction had 11 bases not matched to a gene; V was cut back by 2 bases and J by 10 bases. The CDR3: CASSYGVNRGDEQFF. As DNA, the CDR3 is TGTGCCAGCAGTTACGGAGTTAACAGGGGAGACGAGCAGTTCTTC.

The chain recombines TRBV6-5 with TRBJ2-3; D is possibly TRBD2 (5 bases). V gave up 2 bases and J gave up 0 bases, with 9 bases separating them. The CDR3 runs 15 residues. Germline V gene sequence: CDR1 MNHEY, CDR2 SVGAGI. The DNA for the CDR3 is TGTGCCAGCAGTTACGCCCTAGCTAGCACAGATACGCAGTATTTT. Encoded protein: CASSYALASTDTQYF.

V usage is TRBV30 and J usage is TRBJ1-1; D is ambiguous. The CDR3 spans 11 residues. Trimming took 3 bases from V and 5 from J, leaving 7 bases between them. Per the germline V gene, CDR1 is GTSNPN and CDR2 is SVGIG (reference sequence). The DNA for the CDR3 is TGTGCCTGGAGACCGGGAACTGAAGCTTTCTTT. It specifies CAWRPGTEAFF.

The rearrangement uses TRBV19 and TRBJ2-7; tentatively, D is TRBD1 (7 bases). Trimming took 3 bases from V and 3 from J, leaving 15 bases between them. The CDR3 sequence is 15 residues long. Germline V gene lookup returns CDR1 LNHDA and CDR2 SQIVND (reference sequence). Here the CDR3 DNA reads TGTGCCAGTAGTATCGCAGGGGGGCAGGTCTACGAGCAGTACTTC. Its protein product is CASSIAGGQVYEQYF. The variable domain in full, with the rest retrieved from reference TRBV19 and TRBJ2-7, is DGGITQSPKYLFRKEGQNVTLSCEQNLNHDAMYWYRQDPGQGLRLIYYSQIVNDFQKGDIAEGYSVSREKKESFPLTVTSAQKNPTAFYLCASSIAGGQVYEQYFGPGTRLTVT.

The chain joins TRBV19 to TRBJ2-7; D is perhaps TRBD2 (6 bases). V was pared by 6 bases and J by 5 bases, with 26 bases between. Looked up from germline, CDR1 is LNHDA and CDR2 is SQIVND (reference sequence). This CDR3 contains 17 residues. The CDR3 loop reads CASSPIQRGSESNEQYF. CDR3 DNA: TGTGCCAGTAGCCCCATACAACGGGGGAGTGAGAGCAACGAGCAGTACTTC.

This chain uses TRBV30 with TRBJ1-1; TRBD1 matches at 10 bases. Trimming took 3 bases from V and 4 from J; bases not matched to a gene: 5. This CDR3 region has 14 residues. Germline-derived CDR1 and CDR2 are GTSNPN and SVGIG (reference sequence). Here the CDR3 reads CAWSRQGAGTEAFF. The CDR3 DNA reads as TGTGCCTGGAGCCGACAGGGGGCTGGCACTGAAGCTTTCTTT.

CDR3 region: CASSPGGLYEQYF. CDR3 bases: TGTGCCAGCAGTCCAGGGGGCCTCTACGAGCAGTACTTC. This chain links TRBV25-1 with TRBJ2-7, with TRBD1 matching over 8 bases. The CDR3 loop spans 13 amino acids. Germline V gene data show CDR1 as MGHDK and CDR2 as SYGVNS. Losses at the gene ends were 5 bases for V and 3 bases for J; bases not matched to a gene: 3.

This clone was found once. The rearrangement uses TRBV4-1 and TRBJ2-3, with 13 nucleotides matching TRBD2. CDR1 is MGHRA and CDR2 is YSYEKL in the germline V gene. This CDR3 spans 21 amino acids. V shed 0 bases and J 2 bases; nucleotides not matched to a gene: 14. CDR3 bases: TGCGCCAGCAGCCAAGAGCCTGGACTAGCGGGGGCCCCTAACCACACAGATACGCAGTATTTT. Translating gives CASSQEPGLAGAPNHTDTQYF.

The chain is built from TRBV30 and TRBJ2-1; 12 bases are shared with TRBD2. CDR3 length: 16 amino acids. J was trimmed by 4 bases and V by 4 bases; bases with no gene match: 8. Germline V gene sequence: CDR1 GTSNPN, CDR2 SVGIG (reference sequence). The DNA for the CDR3 is TGTGCCTGGACTTCCGGACTAGCGGGGCGTTACAATGAGCAGTTCTTC. Its translation is CAWTSGLAGRYNEQFF.

The chain joins TRBV5-4 to TRBJ2-2; D perhaps matches TRBD2 (6 bases). Deletions cut 4 bases from V and 2 bases from J, with 12 bases between. This CDR3 contains 15 residues. Germline loops: CDR1 SGHNT, CDR2 YYREEE (reference sequence). The chain's CDR3 is CASSAGTPNTGELFF. CDR3 nucleotide sequence: TGTGCCAGCAGCGCCGGGACTCCTAACACCGGGGAGCTGTTTTTT. The full variable domain, completed using reference TRBV5-4 and TRBJ2-2, is ETGVTQSPTHLIKTRGQQVTLRCSSQSGHNTVSWYQQALGQGPQFIFQYYREEENGRGNFPPRFSGLQFPNYSSELNVNALELDDSALYLCASSAGTPNTGELFFGEGSRLTVL.

A remark on this clone: One end of the junction is discordant with germline, which a read error may explain. V and J are TRBV7-9 and TRBJ2-7; D is uncertain. The germline V gene encodes CDR1 SEHNR and CDR2 FQNEAQ (reference sequence). CDR3 length: 15 residues. CDR3 sequence (DNA): TGTGCCAGCAGCTTAGGAGGAGACCCCTCCTACGGGCAGTACTTC. It is translated as CASSLGGDPSYGQYF.

The chain links TRBV9 to TRBJ2-2, with 8 bases lining up with TRBD1. CDR3 length equals 16 residues. V gave up 2 bases and J gave up 4 bases; unmatched junction bases: 7. Germline loops: CDR1 SGDLS, CDR2 YYNGEE. CDR3 DNA: TGTGCCAGCAGCGTTCGAGACAGGGGTGGCACCGGGGAGCTGTTTTTT. Translating it yields CASSVRDRGGTGELFF.

The chain carries TRBV20-1 and TRBJ2-7; D unresolved. V was trimmed by 4 bases and J by 1 base, leaving 5 bases between them. The CDR3 spans 11 residues. In germline, CDR1 is DFQATT, CDR2 SNEGSKA (reference sequence). The CDR3 reads CSATSSYEQYF. The CDR3 DNA is TGCAGTGCTACATCATCCTACGAGCAGTACTTC.

J is TRBJ2-1 and V is TRBV10-1; TRBD1 might be the D (6 bases). This CDR3 contains 14 residues. Germline CDR1 is WNHNN and CDR2 is SYGVQD (reference sequence). The V and J ends lost 6 bases and 12 bases respectively, with 21 bases between them. DNA of the CDR3: TGCGCCAGCAGAAACGATACAGGGTCCAGCGGGCAGTTCTTC. Its translation is CASRNDTGSSGQFF.

Concerning this clone: This CDR3 is also generated by other DNA sequences in the sample. The DNA for the CDR3 is TGTGCCTGGACTAGCGGGGGCGCAGATACGCAGTATTTT. It yields the protein CAWTSGGADTQYF. The chain employs TRBV30 and TRBJ2-3, with 10 bases matching TRBD2. From germline, CDR1 is GTSNPN and CDR2 SVGIG (reference sequence). This CDR3 is 13 amino acids long. Losses at the gene ends were 4 bases for V and 4 bases for J; bases not matched to a gene: 2.

The chain has TRBV29-1 and TRBJ2-1; maybe TRBD1 (5 bases). This CDR3 is built from 13 residues. V was clipped by 6 bases and J by 5 bases, with 14 bases between them. Germline-derived CDR1 and CDR2 are SQVTM and ANQGSEA. CDR3 region: CSVAPTGHNEQFF. CDR3 nucleotides: TGCAGCGTCGCCCCAACAGGACACAATGAGCAGTTCTTC.